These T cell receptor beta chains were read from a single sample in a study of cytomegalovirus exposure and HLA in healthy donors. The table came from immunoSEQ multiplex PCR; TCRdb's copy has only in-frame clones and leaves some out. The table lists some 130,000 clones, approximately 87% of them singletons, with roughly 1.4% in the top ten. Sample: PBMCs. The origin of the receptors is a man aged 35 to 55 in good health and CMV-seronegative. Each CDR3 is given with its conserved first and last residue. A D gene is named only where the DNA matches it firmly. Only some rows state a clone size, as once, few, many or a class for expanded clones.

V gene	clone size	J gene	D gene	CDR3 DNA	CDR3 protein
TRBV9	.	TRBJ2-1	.	TGTGCCAGCAGCGCCGGAGGGGGGGTGATTGGTTATGAGCAGTTCTTC	CASSAGGGVIGYEQFF
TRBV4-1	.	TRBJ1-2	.	TGCGCCAGCAGCCAAGCCGGGAGGGGAGGCTACACCTTC	CASSQAGRGGYTF
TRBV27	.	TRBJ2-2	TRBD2	TGTGCCAGCAGACTAGCGGGGTACACCGGGGAGCTGTTTTTT	CASRLAGYTGELFF
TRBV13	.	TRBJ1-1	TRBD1	TGTGCCAGCAGCGTCAGGGGGATGAAGAACACTGAAGCTTTCTTT	CASSVRGMKNTEAFF
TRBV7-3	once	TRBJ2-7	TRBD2	TGTGCCAGCAGCTTAGCGGGCGGGAGTTCTTACGAGCAGTACTTC	CASSLAGGSSYEQYF
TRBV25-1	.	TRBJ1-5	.	TGTGCCAGCAGTGGGGCAGGGAACAATCAGCCCCAGCATTTT	CASSGAGNNQPQHF
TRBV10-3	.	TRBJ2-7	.	TGTGCCATCAGTGACCCCAATTCCTACGAGCAGTACTTC	CAISDPNSYEQYF
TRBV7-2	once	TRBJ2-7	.	TGTGCCAGCAGCTTACGAATTGCTGGGGGCGAATCTTACGAGCAGTACTTC	CASSLRIAGGESYEQYF
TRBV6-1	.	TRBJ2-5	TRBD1	TGTGCCAGCAGAGTCGGGGACAGCCGAGAGACCCAGTACTTC	CASRVGDSRETQYF
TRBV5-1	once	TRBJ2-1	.	TGCGCCAGCAGCTATGACAGAGTCCCCTACAATGAGCAGTTCTTC	CASSYDRVPYNEQFF
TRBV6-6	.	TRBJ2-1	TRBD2	TGTGCCAGCAGCGAGGGACTAGCGGGAGAAAATGAGCAGTTCTTC	CASSEGLAGENEQFF
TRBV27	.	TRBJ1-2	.	TGTGCCAGCAGTTTAAGGGAGGGGTTCGCATACTATGGCTACACCTTC	CASSLREGFAYYGYTF
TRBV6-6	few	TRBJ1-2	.	TGTGCCAGCAGGTCCCTGGGGGGAGTCTATGGCTACACCTTC	CASRSLGGVYGYTF
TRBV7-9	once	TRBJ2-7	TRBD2	TGTGCCAGCAACTTAGCGGGGGCCTCCTACGAGCAGTACTTC	CASNLAGASYEQYF
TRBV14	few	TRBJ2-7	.	TGTGCCAGCAGCCAAGCTTCAGGAGGGTGGTACGAGCAGTACTTC	CASSQASGGWYEQYF
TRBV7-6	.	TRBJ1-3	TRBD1	TGTGCCAGCAGCCACCCCTCAGGCGACAGGGAGTCGTCTGGAAACACCATATATTTT	CASSHPSGDRESSGNTIYF
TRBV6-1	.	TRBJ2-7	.	TGTGCCAGCAGTTGGGGGGTTAGCGCCGGAAGGGAGCAGTACTTC	CASSWGVSAGREQYF